These T cell receptor beta chains were read from a single sample in a study of shared clonotypes between healthy human individuals. Generated by immunoSEQ multiplex PCR, the TCRdb table keeps only in-frame clones and is missing some. The repertoire holds more than 2,000,000 clones, with approximately 92% as singletons. Sequenced sample: naive CD4+ T cells sorted from blood. The receptors come from a man between 18 and 35 years old in good health. CDR3s include the opening cysteine and the closing phenylalanine or tryptophan. Each record gives: CDR3 protein, J gene, V gene.

CDR3: CASSGRGQANEKLFF; J: TRBJ1-4; V: TRBV9
CDR3: CASSLVGTATSYEQYF; J: TRBJ2-7; V: TRBV5-5
CDR3: CASSTGRGTDTQYF; J: TRBJ2-3; V: TRBV19
CDR3: CASGLDRWGTDTQYF; J: TRBJ2-3; V: TRBV12-5
CDR3: CASSSFSSYNSPLHF; J: TRBJ1-6; V: TRBV13
CDR3: CASRAGVGTDTQYF; J: TRBJ2-3; V: TRBV6-5
CDR3: CASIRTGTYEQYF; J: TRBJ2-7; V: TRBV6-6
CDR3: CASRTRDSYEQYF; J: TRBJ2-7; V: TRBV10-1
CDR3: CASSEAPTGGRETQYF; J: TRBJ2-5; V: TRBV6-1
CDR3: CSVGRDSASYGYTF; J: TRBJ1-2; V: TRBV29-1
CDR3: CASSLDGQGQTEAFF; J: TRBJ1-1; V: TRBV5-1
CDR3: CASSEAWEGNIQYF; J: TRBJ2-4; V: TRBV2
CDR3: CASIGAGAGSYEQYF; J: TRBJ2-7; V: TRBV6-5
CDR3: CASSARADGYTF; J: TRBJ1-2; V: TRBV2
CDR3: CASGLFSTTVTSGNTIYF; J: TRBJ1-3; V: TRBV12-5
CDR3: CASSPLQGGSYEQYF; J: TRBJ2-7; V: TRBV5-1
CDR3: CASSQLYTGELFF; J: TRBJ2-2; V: TRBV14
CDR3: CASSSPLAGAFTYNEQFF; J: TRBJ2-1; V: TRBV7-3
CDR3: CASSLVAGGSNTGELFF; J: TRBJ2-2; V: TRBV5-4
CDR3: CASSLGGGETQYF; J: TRBJ2-5; V: TRBV5-4
CDR3: CASSLASQETQYF; J: TRBJ2-5; V: TRBV5-4
CDR3: CACITGQPDSPLHF; J: TRBJ1-6; V: TRBV30
CDR3: CASSLSWGETQYF; J: TRBJ2-5; V: TRBV27
CDR3: CASSDGYEKLFF; J: TRBJ1-4; V: TRBV10-1
CDR3: CASSANSNPSVGQFF; J: TRBJ2-1; V: TRBV5-1
CDR3: CASSLYGGLNEQFF; J: TRBJ2-1; V: TRBV13
CDR3: CASSQDGLAGDEQFF; J: TRBJ2-1; V: TRBV4-1
CDR3: CASSQIGGGPQHF; J: TRBJ1-5; V: TRBV7-2
CDR3: CASSYFMGGTEAFF; J: TRBJ1-1; V: TRBV6-6
CDR3: CSVTRGLAWETQYF; J: TRBJ2-5; V: TRBV29-1
CDR3: CASRVALDTQYF; J: TRBJ2-3; V: TRBV5-1
CDR3: CATPMGSYNEQFF; J: TRBJ2-1; V: TRBV7-9
CDR3: CASNWLAERRDTQYF; J: TRBJ2-3; V: TRBV2
CDR3: CASSYSQGDNSPLHF; J: TRBJ1-6; V: TRBV6-5
CDR3: CASSPDRDRAISYEQYF; J: TRBJ2-7; V: TRBV7-9
CDR3: CASSVGQGNQPQHF; J: TRBJ1-5; V: TRBV6-1
CDR3: CATSRTAGGNEKLFF; J: TRBJ1-4; V: TRBV15
CDR3: CASSNRTSGPRDTQYF; J: TRBJ2-3; V: TRBV5-1
CDR3: CASSPRSERVLNEQFF; J: TRBJ2-1; V: TRBV9
CDR3: CASSLSGGVSYEQYF; J: TRBJ2-7; V: TRBV28
CDR3: CAWSGRTQETQYF; J: TRBJ2-5; V: TRBV30
CDR3: CASSEAGVFPEQYF; J: TRBJ2-7; V: TRBV25-1
CDR3: CACWDNEKLFF; J: TRBJ1-4; V: TRBV30
CDR3: CASSFRDRGYGYTF; J: TRBJ1-2; V: TRBV28
CDR3: CASTTTPEGSTEAFF; J: TRBJ1-1; V: TRBV19
CDR3: CASRRVQNYGYTF; J: TRBJ1-2; V: TRBV6-5
CDR3: CASRPAAGATYEQYF; J: TRBJ2-7; V: TRBV27
CDR3: CASSGGTGLGYTF; J: TRBJ1-2; V: TRBV18
CDR3: CASSWDGGGGYTF; J: TRBJ1-2; V: TRBV5-5
CDR3: CASSEASGGGQYF; J: TRBJ2-7; V: TRBV10-1
CDR3: CATRRPRQETQYF; J: TRBJ2-5; V: TRBV2